The 28 T cell receptor beta chains reported below all come from one sample, sequenced in a study of T-cell memory formation after mild COVID-19 listed by TCRdb under 2021. Library generation was performed with 5' RACE. These reads were obtained on an Illumina NovaSeq 6000. The public reads were run again by TCRdb, first through fastp at Q25 and then through MiXCR, and only productive beta chains were kept. Identical CDR3 protein sequences are pooled into one entry, listed with their most common genes and DNA. The sample table holds about 120,000 distinct CDR3 sequences, of which about 15% were seen once. Of the sample, 14% is held by the ten largest clones. Sequenced: PBMCs or a T cell subset sorted from them (not recorded which). The receptor set was obtained from an adult woman who had mild COVID-19 (a few samples of this study predate the infection). The sample titles of this study are shuffled in the database, so cell type and time point are left out; the donor was told from shared clones.

This clonotype was detected only a few times. V and J are TRBV6-2 or TRBV6-3 and TRBJ1-1; 9 positions agree with TRBD1. The junction had 11 bases not matched to a gene; V was cut back by 2 bases and J by 1 base. The CDR3 runs to 18 residues. Per germline, CDR1 MNHEY and CDR2 SVGEGT. DNA for the CDR3: TGTGCCAGCAGTTACCGGCCCGGGACAGGGAGTGGGAACACTGAAGCTTTCTTT. Protein product: CASSYRPGTGSGNTEAFF.

V and J are TRBV6-2 or TRBV6-3 and TRBJ1-2, with D uncertain. Germline V CDR1 and CDR2: MNHEY, SVGEGT. Trimming took 7 bases from V and 4 from J, leaving 10 bases between them. The CDR3 runs to 12 residues. CDR3 region: CASMRQPYGYTF. The CDR3 bases are TGTGCCAGCATGAGGCAGCCCTATGGCTACACCTTC.

This clonotype was counted between two and nine times. The chain carries TRBV7-8 and TRBJ2-5, with 7 bases aligning to TRBD2. This CDR3 region has 14 residues. With 8 bases clipped from V and 2 bases from J, the junction kept 8 bases outside the gene matches. CDR1 is SGHVS, CDR2 FQNEAQ, per germline. DNA for the CDR3: TGTGCCAGCGGGGTAACCGGGGGGCAAGAGACCCAGTACTTC. Its translation is CASGVTGGQETQYF.

This clonotype came up a few times. The rearrangement joins TRBV6-5 to TRBJ2-3; TRBD2 agrees at 8 bases. The germline CDR1 and CDR2 sequences are MNHEY and SVGAGI. V lost 6 bases and J lost 4; bases outside the gene matches: 3. The CDR3 consists of 13 residues. CDR3 residues: CASRTGGADTQYF. In DNA form, the CDR3 reads TGTGCCAGCAGAACCGGGGGGGCAGATACGCAGTATTTT.

In its sample, this clonotype was seen a few times. This rearrangement joins TRBV4-3 to TRBJ2-7, with D tentatively TRBD1 or TRBD2 (5 bases each). The ends were cut back, 1 base at V and 0 bases at J, with 19 bases in the middle. This CDR3 spans 18 amino acids. The germline V gene encodes CDR1 LGHNA and CDR2 YSLEER. The CDR3 region is CASSQGGLGDPYSYEQYF. The CDR3 nucleotides are TGCGCCAGCAGCCAAGGGGGCTTGGGGGATCCCTACTCCTACGAGCAGTACTTC.

The genes are TRBV7-6 and TRBJ1-1; 8 bases are shared with TRBD1. Trimming took 3 bases from V and 7 from J; bases not matched to a gene: 7. Germline CDR1 SGHVS, CDR2 FNYEAQ. This CDR3 has 14 residues. CDR3 sequence: CASSFQGASNEAFF. CDR3 DNA: TGTGCCAGCAGCTTTCAGGGGGCGTCGAATGAAGCTTTCTTT. Full variable domain (outside the CDR3, taken from reference TRBV7-6 and TRBJ1-1): GAGVSQSPRYKVTKRGQDVALRCDPISGHVSLYWYRQALGQGPEFLTYFNYEAQQDKSGLPNDRFSAERPEGSISTLTIQRTEQRDSAMYRCASSFQGASNEAFFGQGTRLTVV.

The chain recombines TRBV6-5 with TRBJ2-7, with 7 positions matching TRBD1. From germline, CDR1 is MNHEY and CDR2 SVGAGI. The CDR3 has 15 residues. V shed 4 bases and J 2 bases; nucleotides not matched to a gene: 8. The CDR3 bases are TGTGCCAGCAGTTCCGACCGACAGGGTCCCTACGAGCAGTACTTC. Translated, it gives CASSSDRQGPYEQYF.

This chain links TRBV10-3 with TRBJ2-7, with D hard to call. Germline V lookup: CDR1 ENHRY, CDR2 SYGVKD. V lost 1 base to trimming and J lost 9 bases, with 13 bases between them. The CDR3 loop spans 13 amino acids. The CDR3 sequence is CAISELSGRSQYF. In DNA form, the CDR3 reads TGTGCCATCAGTGAGTTGTCTGGCAGATCGCAGTACTTC.

The rearrangement uses TRBV29-1 and TRBJ2-7, with D tentatively TRBD2 (6 bases). The CDR3 runs to 11 residues. Germline CDR1 reads SQVTM; CDR2 reads ANQGSEA. V was cut by 6 bases and J by 0 bases, with 6 bases left in between. Here the CDR3 DNA reads TGCAGCGTCGGGAGCTCCTACGAGCAGTACTTC. Amino acid sequence: CSVGSSYEQYF.

This clonotype was seen a few times. This rearrangement joins TRBV4-2 to TRBJ1-6; D is ambiguous. Germline CDR1 and CDR2: LGHNA and YNFKEQ. This CDR3 region has 17 residues. Trimming pared 5 bases from V and 5 bases from J, leaving 19 bases between. The DNA of the CDR3 is TGTGCCAGCAGCGAGTGGGCCGAGACTATCAATAATTCACCCCTCCACTTT. Amino acids: CASSEWAETINNSPLHF.

The chain is built from TRBV30 and TRBJ2-5; perhaps TRBD1 as D (5 bases). There are 13 residues in the CDR3. The germline V gene has CDR1 GTSNPN and CDR2 SVGIG (reference sequence). V was shortened by 0 bases and J by 5 bases, with 10 bases between the two germline ends. The CDR3 loop reads CAWSVVGPETQYF. CDR3 nucleotides: TGTGCCTGGAGTGTCGTGGGGCCGGAGACCCAGTACTTC.

The V and J genes are TRBV3-1 and TRBJ2-7, with TRBD2 matching over 7 bases. The germline gives CDR1 LGHDT, CDR2 YNNKEL (reference sequence). This CDR3 comprises 13 residues. The V and J ends lost 1 base and 4 bases, in that order; junction bases with no gene match: 1. DNA for the CDR3: TGTGCCAGCAGCCAAGGGGAGGGGTACGAGCAGTACTTC. Translating gives CASSQGEGYEQYF.

This clonotype was observed a few times. V and J are TRBV7-6 and TRBJ1-1; no clear D. V was cut by 7 bases and J by 1 base, with 10 bases left in between. This CDR3 spans 13 amino acids. Germline loops: CDR1 SGHVS, CDR2 FNYEAQ. The CDR3 is CASTGSGNTEAFF. CDR3 nucleotides: TGTGCCAGCACGGGGTCAGGGAACACTGAAGCTTTCTTT.

This clonotype occurred a few times. The chain carries TRBV19 and TRBJ2-7, with D possibly matching TRBD2 (5 bases). The CDR3 has 13 amino acids. V lost 3 bases, J lost 5 bases, and 11 bases lay in between. Germline assignment: CDR1 LNHDA and CDR2 SQIVND (reference sequence). The CDR3 loop is CASSMAGDDEQYF. The CDR3 DNA reads TGTGCCAGTAGTATGGCCGGGGATGACGAGCAGTACTTC.

The gene calls are TRBV5-6 and TRBJ1-1, with 10 bases lining up with TRBD1. From germline, CDR1 is SGHDT and CDR2 YYEEEE. This CDR3 has 15 amino acids. V shed 4 bases and J 5 bases; nucleotides not matched to a gene: 8. The CDR3 DNA is TGTGCCAGCAGCGACCCGGGACAGGGGAGAACTGAAGCTTTCTTT. Its translation: CASSDPGQGRTEAFF. Combining the CDR3 with reference TRBV5-6 and TRBJ1-1 gives the whole variable domain DAGVTQSPTHLIKTRGQQVTLRCSPKSGHDTVSWYQQALGQGPQFIFQYYEEEERQRGNFPDRFSGHQFPNYSSELNVNALLLGDSALYLCASSDPGQGRTEAFFGQGTRLTVV.

This chain links TRBV12-3 or TRBV12-4 with TRBJ2-2, with no clear D. V gave up 6 bases and J gave up 0 bases, with 17 bases separating them. The CDR3 consists of 17 residues. Here the CDR3 DNA reads TGTGCCAGCAGCCGCCCAGTGTGGGAATCGAACACCGGGGAGCTGTTTTTT. Protein product: CASSRPVWESNTGELFF.

This clonotype has only a few counts. The CDR3 DNA follows: TGCGCCAGCACACCGGGACTAGCGGAGTACAATGAGCAGTTCTTC. It codes for CASTPGLAEYNEQFF. The rearrangement uses TRBV5-1 and TRBJ2-1; 11 nucleotides match TRBD2. Germline V gene data show CDR1 as SGHRS and CDR2 as YFSETQ. The CDR3 runs to 15 residues. V was pared by 6 bases and J by 4 bases, with 6 bases of the junction left unmatched.

This clonotype came up a few times. The gene calls are TRBV29-1 and TRBJ2-7; D is possibly TRBD1 or TRBD2 (6 bases each). Trimming cost V 6 bases and J 4 bases, with 16 bases left between them. The CDR3 is 13 residues long. CDR1 is SQVTM, CDR2 ANQGSEA, per germline. The CDR3 sequence: CSVRDTGGYEQYF. CDR3 sequence (DNA): TGCAGCGTGCGGGACACCGGAGGATACGAGCAGTACTTC.

The CDR3 bases are TGTGCCAGTAGCCGAGTAGCGGGAGTCTACAATGAGCAGTTCTTC. This sequence encodes CASSRVAGVYNEQFF. The rearrangement joins TRBV19 to TRBJ2-1, with 9 bases that match TRBD2. Trimming removed 6 bases from V and 3 bases from J; junction bases left unmatched: 6. Germline V CDR1 and CDR2: LNHDA, SQIVND (reference sequence). The CDR3 contains 15 residues.

This clonotype has just a few counts. This rearrangement joins TRBV5-1 to TRBJ2-3; tentative D call: TRBD1 (6 bases). Per germline, CDR1 SGHRS and CDR2 YFSETQ. The V end lost 7 bases, the J end lost 0 bases, and 21 bases lay between the germline ends. CDR3 length equals 17 residues. CDR3 in DNA: TGCGCCAGCTCAAGGAAAGACAGGACTTATAGCACAGATACGCAGTATTTT. It yields the protein CASSRKDRTYSTDTQYF.

This clonotype occurred a few times. The V gene is TRBV12-3 or TRBV12-4, the J gene TRBJ1-5, with 7 bases aligning to TRBD1. The CDR3 sequence is 14 residues long. The junction had 5 bases not matched to a gene; V was cut back by 5 bases and J by 4 bases. CDR3 nucleotides: TGTGCCAGCAGTCAGGGACAGCAAAATCAGCCCCAGCATTTT. Translating it yields CASSQGQQNQPQHF.

The V gene is TRBV18, the J gene TRBJ2-7; TRBD1 is a possible D gene (5 bases). Trimming removed 0 bases at V and 4 bases at J, with 13 bases between. The CDR3 has 15 amino acids. Germline loops: CDR1 KGHSH, CDR2 LQKENI. The CDR3 spells CASSPPMWTSYEQYF. CDR3 in DNA: TGTGCCAGCTCACCACCGATGTGGACATCGTACGAGCAGTACTTC.

The CDR3 bases are TGTGCCAGCAGTTTTAAGGCAGGGACTAATGAAAAACTGTTTTTT. Translated: CASSFKAGTNEKLFF. This chain uses TRBV12-3 or TRBV12-4 with TRBJ1-4; D possibly corresponds to TRBD1 (5 bases). V gave up 3 bases and J gave up 2 bases, with 10 bases separating them. The CDR3 extends over 15 amino acids.

The gene calls are TRBV11-3 and TRBJ1-1; D perhaps matches TRBD1 (6 bases). This CDR3 contains 15 residues. V shed 5 bases and J shed 4 bases, with 17 bases lying between them. Germline V gives CDR1 SGHNT, CDR2 YENEEA. The CDR3 sequence: CASSPLTGGATEAFF. The CDR3, as DNA: TGTGCCAGCAGCCCCCTGACTGGGGGGGCCACTGAAGCTTTCTTT.

This clonotype has more than one count but fewer than ten. The V gene is TRBV7-8, the J gene TRBJ1-1; D not resolved. V lost 1 base to trimming and J lost 10 bases, with 10 bases between them. The germline V gene has CDR1 SGHVS and CDR2 FQNEAQ. There are 12 residues in the CDR3. The CDR3, as DNA: TGTGCCAGCAGCTTAGTACACCCTAGAGCTTTCTTT. It encodes CASSLVHPRAFF.

In DNA form, the CDR3 reads TGCGCCAGCAGCTTGGCCCGTCTAGCGGGGGTGGAGACCCAGTACTTC. Translating it yields CASSLARLAGVETQYF. The rearrangement links TRBV5-1 to TRBJ2-5; the match to TRBD2 covers 10 bases. Germline lookup yields CDR1 SGHRS and CDR2 YFSETQ. After removal of 0 bases from V and 5 bases from J, the junction contained 7 bases not matched to a gene. The CDR3 is 16 amino acids. Full variable domain (remainder filled in from reference TRBV5-1 and TRBJ2-5): KAGVTQTPRYLIKTRGQQVTLSCSPISGHRSVSWYQQTPGQGLQFLFEYFSETQRNKGNFPGRFSGRQFSNSRSEMNVSTLELGDSALYLCASSLARLAGVETQYFGPGTRLLVL.

This clonotype appeared a few times. V usage is TRBV5-6 and J usage is TRBJ2-7; 11 bases are a match to TRBD2. From germline, CDR1 is SGHDT and CDR2 YYEEEE. The CDR3 is 17 residues long. Trimming took 3 bases from V and 3 from J; bases not matched to a gene: 11. CDR3 residues: CASSSEGGTSGIYEQYF. Here the CDR3 DNA reads TGTGCCAGCAGCTCTGAAGGGGGGACTAGCGGAATCTACGAGCAGTACTTC.

The gene calls are TRBV7-9 and TRBJ2-6, with 11 nucleotides matching TRBD2. The germline gives CDR1 SEHNR, CDR2 FQNEAQ (reference sequence). The J segment lost 6 bases and the V segment lost 5 bases, leaving 15 bases of the junction unmatched. This CDR3 region has 19 residues. The CDR3 reads CASSPLAGGTSREANVLTF. The DNA for the CDR3 is TGTGCCAGCAGCCCCTTAGCGGGGGGGACCTCTCGTGAGGCCAACGTCCTGACTTTC. The entire variable domain, with the rest obtained from reference TRBV7-9 and TRBJ2-6, is as follows: DTGVSQNPRHKITKRGQNVTFRCDPISEHNRLYWYRQTLGQGPEFLTYFQNEAQLEKSRLLSDRFSAERPKGSFSTLEIQRTEQGDSAMYLCASSPLAGGTSREANVLTFGAGSRLTVL.